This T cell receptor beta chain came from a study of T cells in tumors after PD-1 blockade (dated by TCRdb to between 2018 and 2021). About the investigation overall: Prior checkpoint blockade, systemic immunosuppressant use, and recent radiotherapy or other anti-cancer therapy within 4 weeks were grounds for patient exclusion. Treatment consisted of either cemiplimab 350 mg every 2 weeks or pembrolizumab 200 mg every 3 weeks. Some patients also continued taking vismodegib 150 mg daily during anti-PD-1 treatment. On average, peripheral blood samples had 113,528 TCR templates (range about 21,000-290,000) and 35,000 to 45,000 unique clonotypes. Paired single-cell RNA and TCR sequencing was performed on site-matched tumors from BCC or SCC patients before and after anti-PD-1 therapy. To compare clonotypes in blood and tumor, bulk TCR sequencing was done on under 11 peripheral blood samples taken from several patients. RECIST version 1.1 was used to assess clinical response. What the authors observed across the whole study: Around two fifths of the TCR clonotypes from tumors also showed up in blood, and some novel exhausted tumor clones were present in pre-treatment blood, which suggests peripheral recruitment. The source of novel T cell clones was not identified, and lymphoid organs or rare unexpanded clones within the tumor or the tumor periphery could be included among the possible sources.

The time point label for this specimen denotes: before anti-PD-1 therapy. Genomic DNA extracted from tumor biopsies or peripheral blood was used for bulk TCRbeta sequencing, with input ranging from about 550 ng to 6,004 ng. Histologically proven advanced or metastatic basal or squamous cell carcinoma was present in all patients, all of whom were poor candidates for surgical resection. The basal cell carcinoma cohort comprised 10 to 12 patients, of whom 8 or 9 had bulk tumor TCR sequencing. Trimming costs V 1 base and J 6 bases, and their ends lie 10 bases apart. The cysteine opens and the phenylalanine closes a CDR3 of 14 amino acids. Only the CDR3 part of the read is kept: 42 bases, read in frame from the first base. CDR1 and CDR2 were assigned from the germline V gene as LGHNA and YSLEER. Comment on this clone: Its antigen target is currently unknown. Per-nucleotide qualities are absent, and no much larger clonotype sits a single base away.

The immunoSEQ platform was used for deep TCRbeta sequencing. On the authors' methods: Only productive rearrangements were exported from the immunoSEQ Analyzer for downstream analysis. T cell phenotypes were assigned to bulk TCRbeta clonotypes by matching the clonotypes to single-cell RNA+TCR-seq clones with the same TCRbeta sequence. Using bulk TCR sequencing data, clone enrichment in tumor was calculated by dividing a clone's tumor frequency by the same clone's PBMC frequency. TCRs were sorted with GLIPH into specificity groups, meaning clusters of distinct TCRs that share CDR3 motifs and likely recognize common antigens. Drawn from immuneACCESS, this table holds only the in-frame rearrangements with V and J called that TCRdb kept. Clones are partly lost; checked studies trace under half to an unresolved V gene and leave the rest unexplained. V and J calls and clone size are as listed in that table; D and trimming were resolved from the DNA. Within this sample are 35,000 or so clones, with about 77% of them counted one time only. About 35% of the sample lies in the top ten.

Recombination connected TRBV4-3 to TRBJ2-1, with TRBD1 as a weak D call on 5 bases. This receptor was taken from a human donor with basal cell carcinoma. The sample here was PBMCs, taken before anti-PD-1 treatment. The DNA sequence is TGCGCCAGCAGCCAAGGGGCGCAGGGCAATGAGCAGTTCTTC. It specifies CASSQGAQGNEQFF.